Detailed here is one T cell receptor (beta chain). No antigen is known for it. These data belong to a study of T cell responses to AZD1222 COVID-19 vaccine. Background on the study: The analysis combined second doses at about 4 or about 12 weeks. Findings and limits, study-wide: CD4 TCRs linked to vaccination spanned spike, dominating at 160-218 and 743-854. The study identified only five or six AZD1222 recipients as seropositive at baseline. Most donors were white British, females outnumbered males, and clonal diversity was possibly underestimated.

Using immunoSEQ multiplex PCR, the repertoire was profiled, and TCRdb retains in-frame clones only, with some absent. This table has approximately 82,000 clones, approximately 90% appearing once. Germline V gene lookup returns CDR1 SQVTM and CDR2 ANQGSEA. The CDR3 has 12 amino acids. Trimming stripped 4 bases from V and 9 bases from J, with 14 bases between. The clonotype originates from an adult in good health. The V call is TRBV29-1, the J call TRBJ2-3; either TRBD1 or TRBD2 may supply D (5 bases each). The material sequenced was peripheral blood, taken on day 0 of AZD1222 vaccination. The CDR3 sequence: CSVGVRDPTQYF. Written as DNA, the CDR3 is TGCAGCGTTGGGGTCCGGGACCCAACGCAGTATTTT.